The 14 T cell receptor beta chains given below trace back to one sample, sequenced in a study of control samples from healthy donors and cancer patients. The repertoire was sequenced with immunoSEQ multiplex PCR; TCRdb's copy has only in-frame clones and lacks some. Among approximately 86,000 clones listed, around 86% were seen once. The sample was blood. The receptors here all came from a man aged 25-45 years in good health.

The chain is built from TRBV27 and TRBJ2-2; 15 nucleotides line up with TRBD2. Trimming at V came to 5 bases and at J to 3 bases, leaving 4 bases not matched to a gene. The CDR3 has 17 residues. Germline V lookup: CDR1 MNHEY, CDR2 SMNVEV (reference sequence). The CDR3 sequence: CASSGLAGGPYTGELFF. CDR3 in DNA: TGTGCCAGCAGTGGACTAGCGGGGGGGCCTTACACCGGGGAGCTGTTTTTT.

The rearrangement uses TRBV27 and TRBJ1-4; 11 bases match TRBD1. The CDR3 is 15 residues long. V lost 5 bases, J lost 8 bases, and 7 bases stayed unmatched. The V gene's germline CDR1 is MNHEY and CDR2 SMNVEV (reference sequence). The CDR3 reads CASSAGTGGLEKLFF. The CDR3 DNA sequence: TGTGCCAGCAGTGCCGGGACAGGGGGTTTGGAAAAACTGTTTTTT. Combining the CDR3 with reference TRBV27 and TRBJ1-4 gives the whole variable domain EAQVTQNPRYLITVTGKKLTVTCSQNMNHEYMSWYRQDPGLGLRQIYYSMNVEVTDKGDVPEGYKVSRKEKRNFPLILESPSPNQTSLYFCASSAGTGGLEKLFFGSGTQLSVL.

The CDR3 nucleotides are TGTGCCAGCAAACCCCAGGTCGGGGGGCCCGAGACCCAGTACTTC. It is translated as CASKPQVGGPETQYF. The chain carries TRBV7-9 and TRBJ2-5; D may be TRBD2 (7 bases). Germline V gene sequence: CDR1 SEHNR, CDR2 FQNEAQ (reference sequence). V gave up 7 bases and J gave up 5 bases, with 20 bases separating them. The CDR3 has 15 residues.

The CDR3 protein is CAGSVQGAGSYEQYF. The CDR3 DNA sequence: TGTGCCGGTAGTGTACAGGGGGCCGGGTCATACGAGCAGTACTTC. V usage is TRBV2 and J usage is TRBJ2-7; the match to TRBD1 covers 9 bases. In germline, CDR1 is SNHLY, CDR2 FYNNEI. This CDR3 spans 15 amino acids. The trim removed 11 bases at V and 4 bases at J, leaving 15 bases unmatched. Combining the CDR3 with reference TRBV2 and TRBJ2-7 gives the whole variable domain EPEVTQTPSHQVTQMGQEVILRCVPISNHLYFYWYRQILGQKVEFLVSFYNNEISEKSEIFDDQFSVERPDGSNFTLKIRSTKLEDSAMYFCAGSVQGAGSYEQYFGPGTRLTVT.

The V and J genes are TRBV5-4 and TRBJ1-4; D is uncertain. Germline V lookup: CDR1 SGHNT, CDR2 YYREEE (reference sequence). The CDR3 runs to 16 residues. Between the trimmed V and J ends, which lost 1 base and 8 bases, there was a span of 18 bases. The CDR3 bases are TGTGCCAGCAGCTTGCGCCAGGCCGGAGTGGGGGAAAAACTGTTTTTT. This encodes CASSLRQAGVGEKLFF.

The chain is built from TRBV27 and TRBJ2-1; D not certain. The germline V gene has CDR1 MNHEY and CDR2 SMNVEV (reference sequence). The CDR3 is made up of 14 amino acids. Trimming stripped 0 bases from V and 5 bases from J, with 8 bases between. The CDR3 reads CASSLSKTDNEQFF. Here the CDR3 DNA reads TGTGCCAGCAGTTTATCGAAAACAGACAATGAGCAGTTCTTC.

This chain connects TRBV7-2 to TRBJ1-6; D is uncertain. In germline, CDR1 is SGHTA, CDR2 FQGNSA. V was trimmed by 2 bases and J by 9 bases, leaving 8 bases between them. The CDR3 has 13 amino acids. The CDR3 here is CASSLYTSSPLHF. The CDR3 bases are TGTGCCAGCAGCTTATACACGAGTTCACCCCTCCACTTT.

With respect to this clone: At one of its ends the junction is not consistent with the germline gene, which may arise from a read error. V gene TRBV2 combines with J gene TRBJ2-5; tentatively, D is TRBD1 (5 bases). CDR1 and CDR2 (germline): SNHLY, FYNNEI. The length of the CDR3 is 13 residues. In DNA form, the CDR3 reads TGTGCCAGCAGCGAAGGGGTGCGGGAGACCCAGTACTTC. Its translation: CASSEGVRETQYF. Based on the CDR3 plus reference TRBV2 and TRBJ2-5, the full variable domain is EPEVTQTPSHQVTQMGQEVILRCVPISNHLYFYWYRQILGQKVEFLVSFYNNEISEKSEIFDDQFSVERPDGSNFTLKIRSTKLEDSAMYFCASSEGVRETQYFGPGTRLLVL.

Note on this clone: This specimen includes other DNA sequences encoding the same CDR3. V usage is TRBV29-1 and J usage is TRBJ1-1; D may be TRBD1 (6 bases). The CDR3 sequence is 13 residues long. Between the trimmed V and J ends, which lost 1 base and 0 bases, there was a span of 6 bases. Germline V gene sequence: CDR1 SQVTM, CDR2 ANQGSEA. The CDR3 DNA reads as TGCAGCGTTGAAGGGACAGTGAACACTGAAGCTTTCTTT. Its translation: CSVEGTVNTEAFF.

This chain connects TRBV11-2 to TRBJ2-7; D ambiguous. The CDR3 loop spans 12 amino acids. Trimming stripped 1 base from V and 5 bases from J, with 6 bases between. In germline, CDR1 is SGHAT, CDR2 FQNNGV. The CDR3 bases are TGTGCCAGCAGCTTAGGGTTCAACGAGCAGTACGTC. Encoded protein: CASSLGFNEQYV.

V is TRBV6-5 and J is TRBJ1-1; unclear D gene. CDR1 is MNHEY, CDR2 SVGAGI, per germline. Trimming shortened V by 0 bases and J by 1 base, and 6 bases separated the two germline ends. The length of the CDR3 is 14 residues. CDR3: CASSYSWGNTEAFF. In DNA form, the CDR3 reads TGTGCCAGCAGTTACTCTTGGGGGAACACTGAAGCTTTCTTT.

The chain has TRBV19 and TRBJ2-1; 7 nucleotides line up with TRBD2. The CDR3 covers 18 residues. Germline V lookup: CDR1 LNHDA, CDR2 SQIVND (reference sequence). V lost 5 bases, J lost 4 bases, and 17 bases stayed unmatched. The CDR3 region is CASSAPADLAALYNEQFF. The DNA of the CDR3 is TGTGCCAGTAGTGCTCCCGCCGATCTAGCGGCTTTGTACAATGAGCAGTTCTTC. The whole variable domain, remainder taken from reference TRBV19 and TRBJ2-1, is DGGITQSPKYLFRKEGQNVTLSCEQNLNHDAMYWYRQDPGQGLRLIYYSQIVNDFQKGDIAEGYSVSREKKESFPLTVTSAQKNPTAFYLCASSAPADLAALYNEQFFGPGTRLTVL.

The chain is built from TRBV2 and TRBJ1-4; D remains unclear. CDR1 is SNHLY and CDR2 is FYNNEI in the germline V gene. The CDR3 extends over 14 amino acids. Trimming took off 3 bases at V and 4 bases at J, with 9 bases between the two ends. Written as DNA, the CDR3 is TGTGCCAGCAGTGATCGGCCCTTTAATGAAAAACTGTTTTTT. It codes for CASSDRPFNEKLFF.

In its sample, this clone was seen once. The chain combines TRBV19 with TRBJ2-3, with 7 positions matching TRBD1. Germline V gives CDR1 LNHDA, CDR2 SQIVND (reference sequence). This CDR3 spans 14 amino acids. The V segment lost 3 bases and the J segment 4 bases; nucleotides outside the gene matches: 4. CDR3: CASSIGQVPDTQYF. The CDR3 DNA reads TGTGCCAGTAGTATCGGACAGGTCCCAGATACGCAGTATTTT.